This entry lists 26 T cell receptor beta chains sequenced from one sample in a study of radiotherapy plus CTLA-4 blockade in lung cancer. This table comes from immunoSEQ multiplex PCR, and its TCRdb copy is limited to in-frame clones, with some not included. The repertoire consists of about 40,000 clones, with 60% to 80% occurring once and the leading ten covering under 25%. This sample comprised peripheral blood, obtained from a patient treated with radiotherapy plus ipilimumab. The receptor set was obtained from a human donor with non-small cell lung cancer that progressed on radiotherapy plus ipilimumab.

The chain combines TRBV6-5 with TRBJ2-7; TRBD1 is a possible D gene (6 bases). Germline V gene lookup returns CDR1 MNHEY and CDR2 SVGAGI. V gave up 6 bases and J gave up 1 base, with 10 bases separating them. The CDR3 covers 13 residues. CDR3 loop: CASRTGQSYEQYF. The DNA for the CDR3 is TGTGCCAGCAGGACAGGACAGTCCTACGAGCAGTACTTC.

The rearrangement joins TRBV19 to TRBJ2-1; 9 bases map to TRBD2. J lost 4 bases, V lost 4 bases, and 8 bases had no gene match. Germline CDR1 and CDR2: LNHDA and SQIVND (reference sequence). This CDR3 is built from 16 residues. The CDR3 DNA reads TGTGCCAGTAGTAGAGTGGGACTAGCAGGGTACAATGAGCAGTTCTTC. This sequence encodes CASSRVGLAGYNEQFF.

V and J are TRBV5-1 and TRBJ1-1; 9 nucleotides agree with TRBD1. Germline assignment: CDR1 SGHRS and CDR2 YFSETQ. CDR3 length: 14 amino acids. The ends lost 3 bases at V and 3 bases at J; junction bases unmatched: 3. CDR3 coding DNA: TGCGCCAGCAGCTGGACAGGGGCGGACACTGAAGCTTTCTTT. This encodes CASSWTGADTEAFF.

The chain joins TRBV19 to TRBJ1-5; D unresolved. CDR3 size: 16 residues. Germline assignment: CDR1 LNHDA and CDR2 SQIVND (reference sequence). Trimming took off 1 base at V and 0 bases at J, with 10 bases between the two ends. CDR3 protein: CASSIGQAYSNQPQHF. CDR3 DNA: TGTGCCAGTAGTATAGGGCAGGCTTATAGCAATCAGCCCCAGCATTTT. Combining the CDR3 with reference TRBV19 and TRBJ1-5 gives the whole variable domain DGGITQSPKYLFRKEGQNVTLSCEQNLNHDAMYWYRQDPGQGLRLIYYSQIVNDFQKGDIAEGYSVSREKKESFPLTVTSAQKNPTAFYLCASSIGQAYSNQPQHFGDGTRLSIL.

On this clone: At the DNA level, this CDR3 is encoded by other sequences in the same sample as well. This chain connects TRBV5-8 to TRBJ2-2; 9 nucleotides match TRBD2. Germline CDR1 is SGHTS and CDR2 is YDEGEE. The CDR3 is 17 amino acids. With V trimmed by 4 bases and J by 6 bases, 13 bases remained unmatched. Written as DNA, the CDR3 is TGTGCCAGCAGCCCCGGGACTAGCCCTCTCTCCCCCGGGGAGCTGTTTTTT. Protein: CASSPGTSPLSPGELFF.

This sequence joins TRBV27 and TRBJ1-2; 7 nucleotides line up with TRBD1. V lost 6 bases to trimming and J lost 4 bases; unmatched junction nucleotides: 8. Germline V gene lookup returns CDR1 MNHEY and CDR2 SMNVEV (reference sequence). The CDR3 loop spans 14 amino acids. The CDR3 region is CASSPRRDSYGYTF. Here the CDR3 DNA reads TGTGCCAGCAGCCCCCGCAGGGACAGCTATGGCTACACCTTC.

A note on this clone: Other DNA sequences in the same sample also yield this CDR3. This sequence joins TRBV19 and TRBJ1-5; tentatively, D is TRBD1 (5 bases). V lost 4 bases and J lost 9, with 22 bases in between. The CDR3 runs to 16 residues. Germline V CDR1 and CDR2: LNHDA, SQIVND (reference sequence). As DNA, the CDR3 is TGTGCCAGTAGTACGCTCTTAGGGCAGGCCGGGGGGCCCCAGCATTTT. Translating it yields CASSTLLGQAGGPQHF.

CDR3 in amino acids: CASTPSPGQGQRETQYF. The CDR3 DNA reads TGTGCCAGCACCCCGTCCCCTGGACAGGGGCAGAGAGAGACCCAGTACTTC. The chain employs TRBV27 and TRBJ2-5, with 9 nucleotides matching TRBD1. CDR1 and CDR2 from the germline V gene are MNHEY and SMNVEV (reference sequence). CDR3 size: 17 residues. After removal of 7 bases from V and 4 bases from J, the junction contained 16 bases not matched to a gene.

The V and J genes are TRBV5-1 and TRBJ1-4, with 7 bases that match TRBD1. V lost 4 bases to trimming and J lost 8 bases; unmatched junction nucleotides: 8. CDR1 and CDR2 (germline): SGHRS, YFSETQ. The CDR3 length is 14 residues. CDR3 nucleotide sequence: TGCGCCAGCAGCCCTTACAGGGGAGACGAAAAACTGTTTTTT. This codes for CASSPYRGDEKLFF.

The V and J genes are TRBV2 and TRBJ2-1, with 10 bases aligning to TRBD1. Trimming removed 5 bases from V and 5 bases from J; junction bases left unmatched: 6. This CDR3 comprises 15 residues. Per the germline V gene, CDR1 is SNHLY and CDR2 is FYNNEI. CDR3 sequence reads: CASSPDRGSHNEQFF. Written as DNA, the CDR3 is TGTGCCAGCAGTCCGGACAGGGGGTCCCACAATGAGCAGTTCTTC.

This chain's CDR3 is CASSESTGFNQPQHF. The CDR3 nucleotides are TGTGCCAGCAGTGAAAGCACAGGATTCAATCAGCCCCAGCATTTT. The V and J genes are TRBV2 and TRBJ1-5; possibly TRBD1 for D (5 bases). Germline loops: CDR1 SNHLY, CDR2 FYNNEI. V lost 2 bases and J lost 3, with 11 bases in between. The CDR3 contains 15 residues.

V gene TRBV27 combines with J gene TRBJ2-1; 9 bases are a match to TRBD1. Germline CDR1 is MNHEY and CDR2 is SMNVEV (reference sequence). The CDR3 length is 13 residues. J was trimmed by 7 bases and V by 6 bases; bases with no gene match: 4. In nucleotides, the CDR3 is TGTGCCAGCAGCCAAGGGACAGGGAATGAGCAGTTCTTC. The encoded protein is CASSQGTGNEQFF.

This clone is termed medium-sized. The DNA for the CDR3 is TGCGCCAGGTGGGCCAGGATGTTTTTT. Translation gives CARWARMFF. The rearrangement uses TRBV10-1 and TRBJ1-4; no definite D call. This CDR3 is built from 9 residues. Trimming stripped 9 bases from V and 15 bases from J, with 11 bases between. The germline CDR1 and CDR2 sequences are WNHNN and SYGVQD (reference sequence).

A few counts support this clone. This CDR3 reads CASSVGQAFYEQYF. DNA for the CDR3: TGTGCCAGCAGCGTAGGACAGGCGTTCTACGAGCAGTACTTC. The chain joins TRBV9 to TRBJ2-5, with D possibly TRBD1 on 6 matching bases. The J call is in doubt because the DNA end fits TRBJ2-7 better. The CDR3 consists of 14 residues. CDR1 and CDR2 (germline): SGDLS, YYNGEE.

The chain uses TRBV7-9 and TRBJ1-1, with TRBD1 matching over 7 bases. Germline V gene sequence: CDR1 SEHNR, CDR2 FQNEAQ (reference sequence). V shed 2 bases, J shed 3 bases, and the junction held 6 bases outside the gene matches. The length of the CDR3 is 15 residues. The CDR3: CASSLWDGQDTEAFF. CDR3 coding DNA: TGTGCCAGCAGCTTATGGGACGGACAGGACACTGAAGCTTTCTTT.

The genes are TRBV14 and TRBJ1-2, with TRBD1 identical over 10 bases. V shed 0 bases, J shed 3 bases, and the junction held 25 bases outside the gene matches. This CDR3 is built from 23 residues. Germline CDR1 reads SGHDN; CDR2 reads FVKESK. The CDR3 reads CASSQDSLIIFPGQGPSDYGYTF. The CDR3 region has the DNA TGTGCCAGCAGCCAAGATTCGCTAATAATATTTCCGGGACAGGGGCCTTCTGACTATGGCTACACCTTC.

This clone is medium-sized in the sample. V gene TRBV6-6 combines with J gene TRBJ1-1, with a weak D call TRBD1 (5 bases). The CDR3 length is 16 residues. Deletions cut 7 bases from V and 1 base from J, with 19 bases between. Germline CDR1 MNHNY, CDR2 SVGAGI (reference sequence). The chain's CDR3 is CASKSGWGARNTEAFF. In nucleotides, the CDR3 is TGTGCCAGCAAAAGTGGTTGGGGCGCGAGGAACACTGAAGCTTTCTTT.

The V and J genes are TRBV7-3 and TRBJ2-1; TRBD2 might be the D (7 bases). Germline V gene lookup returns CDR1 SGHTA and CDR2 FQGTGA. The CDR3 length is 13 residues. The ends were cut back, 5 bases at V and 8 bases at J, with 13 bases in the middle. The CDR3 reads CASSPLGGDEQFF. CDR3 bases: TGTGCCAGCAGCCCTTTAGGGGGGGATGAGCAGTTCTTC.

The gene calls are TRBV6-4 and TRBJ2-1; TRBD2 matches at 8 bases. CDR3 length: 13 amino acids. V shed 6 bases, J shed 10 bases, and the junction held 8 bases outside the gene matches. CDR1 is MRHNA and CDR2 is SNTAGT in the germline V gene. CDR3 in amino acids: CASSPRGGREQFF. The CDR3 DNA sequence: TGTGCCAGCAGCCCTCGGGGGGGGCGGGAGCAGTTCTTC.

The CDR3 DNA reads TGTGCCAGCAGCTTGGGTCTAGCATCCCAAGAGACCCAGTACTTC. Translating gives CASSLGLASQETQYF. The V gene is TRBV5-5, the J gene TRBJ2-5; a possible D gene is TRBD2 (5 bases). Germline CDR1 reads SGHKS; CDR2 reads YYEKEE (reference sequence). Deletions cut 0 bases from V and 1 base from J, with 10 bases between. The CDR3 is 15 residues long.

The chain uses TRBV19 and TRBJ2-7, with 11 bases fitting TRBD1. Germline values: CDR1 LNHDA, CDR2 SQIVND (reference sequence). J lost 2 bases, V lost 1 base, and 1 base had no gene match. The CDR3 contains 15 residues. The CDR3 protein is CASSIAGQGAYEQYF. As DNA, the CDR3 is TGTGCCAGTAGTATAGCGGGACAGGGGGCCTACGAGCAGTACTTC.

The V call is TRBV6-1, the J call TRBJ1-1; 8 bases map to TRBD1. Germline lookup yields CDR1 MNHNS and CDR2 SASEGT. CDR3 length: 15 amino acids. The ends lost 5 bases at V and 2 bases at J; junction bases unmatched: 7. The CDR3 region is CASSTPGQANTEAFF. The CDR3 DNA reads as TGTGCCAGCAGTACGCCGGGACAGGCAAACACTGAAGCTTTCTTT.

This sequence joins TRBV7-3 and TRBJ2-5; 16 bases line up with TRBD2. The junction had 7 bases not matched to a gene; V was cut back by 5 bases and J by 1 base. Germline CDR1 SGHTA, CDR2 FQGTGA. CDR3 length: 18 residues. The chain's CDR3 is CASSDGTSGGAPQETQYF. CDR3 sequence (DNA): TGTGCCAGCAGCGACGGGACTAGCGGGGGGGCCCCCCAAGAGACCCAGTACTTC.

This chain joins TRBV5-4 and TRBJ1-1; weak D call: TRBD1 (6 bases). Germline V gene sequence: CDR1 SGHNT, CDR2 YYREEE (reference sequence). Trimming shortened V by 0 bases and J by 1 base, and 19 bases separated the two germline ends. CDR3 size: 18 residues. The CDR3 sequence: CASSLGGGQNAGNTEAFF. CDR3 sequence (DNA): TGTGCCAGCAGCTTGGGGGGGGGCCAAAATGCGGGGAACACTGAAGCTTTCTTT.

The rearrangement uses TRBV2 and TRBJ2-2, with TRBD1 matching 10 bases. The germline V gene encodes CDR1 SNHLY and CDR2 FYNNEI. CDR3 length: 18 amino acids. V was pared by 4 bases and J by 3 bases, with 11 bases of the junction left unmatched. The CDR3 nucleotides are TGTGCCAGCAGTGCCTCCGGACAGGGGGTATGGGACACCGGGGAGCTGTTTTTT. Amino acids: CASSASGQGVWDTGELFF.

The rearrangement joins TRBV7-3 to TRBJ1-1; 7 nucleotides line up with TRBD1. V was clipped by 4 bases and J by 0 bases; unmatched bases: 2. Germline loops: CDR1 SGHTA, CDR2 FQGTGA. The CDR3 runs 14 residues. The CDR3 DNA reads TGTGCCAGCAGCTCACAGGGGATGAACACTGAAGCTTTCTTT. Amino acid sequence: CASSSQGMNTEAFF. The full variable domain, rest sourced from reference TRBV7-3 and TRBJ1-1, is GAGVSQTPSNKVTEKGKYVELRCDPISGHTALYWYRQSLGQGPEFLIYFQGTGAADDSGLPNDRFFAVRPEGSVSTLKIQRTERGDSAVYLCASSSQGMNTEAFFGQGTRLTVV.